The rows below give T cell receptor beta chains drawn from one sample of a study of shared clonotypes between healthy human individuals. Only in-frame clones appear in the TCRdb table, and some are missing; sequencing was by immunoSEQ multiplex PCR. The repertoire holds some 1,900,000 clones, with about 95% as singletons. The sample consisted of naive CD8+ T cells sorted from blood. Every receptor here comes from a man younger than 30 in good health. The CDR3 runs from the conserved cysteine through the conserved F or W. The D gene is left open where the match is weak. Clone size is not always given. Where it is, it says once, few, many or a class for expanded clones.

V gene	D gene	clone size	CDR3 length	J gene	CDR3 protein	CDR3 DNA
TRBV11-2	NA	NA	15	TRBJ2-7	CASSLGRGRGYEQYF	TGTGCCAGCAGCTTAGGGCGGGGTCGGGGGTACGAGCAGTACTTC
TRBV9	TRBD1	NA	15	TRBJ2-4	CASSVSGTGQNIQYF	TGTGCCAGCAGCGTTTCAGGGACAGGGCAAAACATTCAGTACTTC
TRBV11-2	NA	NA	14	TRBJ2-7	CASSLGAGTYEQYF	TGTGCCAGCAGCTTAGGTGCCGGAACCTACGAGCAGTACTTC
TRBV5-5	TRBD2	NA	17	TRBJ2-7	CASSRGLAGGLYYEQYF	TGTGCCAGCAGCCGCGGACTAGCGGGAGGGCTTTACTACGAGCAGTACTTC
TRBV15	NA	NA	14	TRBJ1-1	CATSRGGENTEAFF	TGTGCCACCAGCAGGGGGGGCGAGAACACTGAAGCTTTCTTT
TRBV10-1	NA	NA	14	TRBJ2-7	CASSDDRDRTWQYF	TGCGCCAGCAGTGACGACCGGGACCGCACCTGGCAGTACTTC
TRBV10-3	NA	NA	14	TRBJ2-7	CAISSAGGDYEQYF	TGTGCCATCAGTTCGGCGGGCGGAGATTACGAGCAGTACTTC
TRBV5-1	NA	NA	15	TRBJ1-2	CASSLGTGIPYGYTF	TGCGCCAGCAGCTTGGGTACGGGGATACCTTATGGCTACACCTTC
TRBV9	TRBD1	NA	14	TRBJ2-3	CASSDRTGPDTQYF	TGTGCCAGCAGCGACCGGACAGGACCAGATACGCAGTATTTT
TRBV7-9	TRBD2	NA	16	TRBJ2-1	CASSLALGLAFDEQFF	TGTGCCAGCAGCTTAGCGCTCGGACTAGCGTTTGATGAGCAGTTCTTC
TRBV30	NA	NA	12	TRBJ2-2	CAWSWGTGELFF	TGTGCCTGGAGCTGGGGCACCGGGGAGCTGTTTTTT
TRBV9	TRBD2	NA	15	TRBJ2-7	CASSPVGAGGYEQYF	TGTGCCAGCTCACCTGTTGGGGCGGGGGGCTACGAGCAGTACTTC
TRBV19	NA	NA	15	TRBJ2-1	CASKMGGSSYNEQFF	TGTGCCAGTAAAATGGGAGGAAGCTCCTACAATGAGCAGTTCTTC
TRBV1	NA	NA	16	TRBJ1-1	CTSSQEEGARGTEAFF	TGCACCAGCAGCCAAGAGGAGGGGGCGCGGGGCACTGAAGCTTTCTTT
TRBV6-1	NA	NA	14	TRBJ2-7	CASSEDRSWYEQYF	TGTGCCAGCAGTGAAGACAGGAGCTGGTACGAGCAGTACTTC
TRBV2	NA	once	12	TRBJ1-2	CASIDGFYGYTF	TGTGCCAGCATCGACGGCTTCTATGGCTACACCTTC
TRBV4-1	NA	NA	16	TRBJ2-7	CASSQDQGVGAYEQYF	TGCGCCAGCAGCCAAGATCAAGGGGTGGGGGCCTACGAGCAGTACTTC
TRBV5-6	NA	NA	14	TRBJ1-6	CASSWGSINSPLHF	TGTGCCAGCAGCTGGGGCAGTATCAATTCACCCCTCCACTTT
TRBV27	NA	NA	12	TRBJ1-2	CASSSGNYGYTF	TGTGCCAGCAGTTCCGGGAACTATGGCTACACCTTC
TRBV5-1	TRBD1	NA	17	TRBJ1-2	CASSIEYGLTGWNGYTF	TGCGCCAGCAGCATCGAATATGGGCTGACAGGGTGGAATGGCTACACCTTC
TRBV9	NA	NA	14	TRBJ1-1	CASSVEAANTEAFF	TGTGCCAGCAGCGTAGAAGCAGCGAACACTGAAGCTTTCTTT
TRBV5-8	NA	NA	12	TRBJ2-1	CASSFLEGEQFF	TGTGCCAGCAGCTTTCTGGAGGGGGAGCAGTTCTTC
TRBV28	TRBD1	NA	14	TRBJ2-7	CASSLLGDRGEQYF	TGTGCCAGCAGTTTATTGGGGGACAGGGGCGAGCAGTACTTC
TRBV27	NA	NA	15	TRBJ2-1	CASSLTGSSYNEQFF	TGTGCCAGCAGTTTAACTGGGAGCTCCTACAATGAGCAGTTCTTC
TRBV15	TRBD2	NA	20	TRBJ2-7	CATSRDLMVGTSGSTDEQYF	TGTGCCACCAGCAGAGATCTAATGGTAGGGACTAGCGGGAGTACCGACGAGCAGTACTTC
TRBV4-1	TRBD1	NA	16	TRBJ2-2	CASSPLGTGVTGELFF	TGCGCCAGCAGCCCCTTGGGGACAGGGGTCACCGGGGAGCTGTTTTTT
TRBV19	NA	NA	16	TRBJ1-2	CASSMPHRDTVYGYTF	TGTGCCAGTAGTATGCCTCACCGGGACACGGTCTATGGCTACACCTTC
TRBV29-1	NA	NA	12	TRBJ1-2	CSVDSGVYGYTF	TGCAGCGTTGATTCCGGGGTCTATGGCTACACCTTC
TRBV13	NA	NA	14	TRBJ2-5	CASSFPRDQETQYF	TGTGCCAGCAGCTTCCCGCGGGACCAAGAGACCCAGTACTTC
TRBV5-6	TRBD2	NA	15	TRBJ2-3	CASSLLAGVADTQYF	TGTGCCAGCAGCTTACTAGCGGGCGTGGCAGATACGCAGTATTTT
TRBV5-6	NA	NA	13	TRBJ2-5	CASSLRGQETQYF	TGTGCCAGCAGCTTGCGAGGCCAAGAGACCCAGTACTTC
TRBV6-1	TRBD1	NA	15	TRBJ1-2	CASSELREQGGGYTF	TGTGCCAGCAGTGAATTGCGGGAACAGGGGGGTGGCTACACCTTC
TRBV5-4	NA	NA	13	TRBJ1-2	CASSLETGYGYTF	TGTGCCAGCAGCTTGGAGACAGGCTATGGCTACACCTTC
TRBV28	TRBD1	NA	15	TRBJ1-3	CASSLDRDSGNTIYF	TGTGCCAGCAGCCTAGACAGGGACTCTGGAAACACCATATATTTT
TRBV7-9	NA	NA	15	TRBJ2-1	CASSLSASFNDEQFF	TGTGCCAGCAGCTTATCCGCTAGTTTTAATGATGAGCAGTTCTTC
TRBV11-2	NA	NA	15	TRBJ2-7	CASSREAGQSYEQYF	TGTGCCAGCAGCCGGGAGGCGGGACAGAGCTACGAGCAGTACTTC
TRBV6-5	TRBD2	NA	12	TRBJ2-1	CASRGGYNEQFF	TGTGCCAGCCGGGGGGGCTACAATGAGCAGTTCTTC
TRBV21-1	NA	NA	13	TRBJ2-5	CASWFGGQETQYF	TGTGCCAGCTGGTTTGGGGGCCAAGAGACCCAGTACTTC
TRBV9	NA	NA	12	TRBJ1-6	CASSVENSPLHF	TGTGCCAGCAGCGTCGAAAATTCACCCCTCCACTTT
TRBV7-9	NA	NA	11	TRBJ2-2	CASSLSGSLFF	TGTGCCAGCAGCTTGAGTGGAAGTCTGTTTTTT
TRBV7-6	NA	NA	14	TRBJ2-5	CASSLGGYPETQYF	TGTGCCAGCAGCTTAGGGGGCTACCCAGAGACCCAGTACTTC
TRBV7-2	NA	few	13	TRBJ2-7	CASSSRVTYEQYF	TGTGCCAGCAGCTCCCGAGTCACCTACGAGCAGTACTTC
TRBV19	TRBD2	NA	14	TRBJ2-7	CASSSGASGYEQYF	TGTGCCAGTAGTAGTGGGGCTAGCGGCTACGAGCAGTACTTC
TRBV5-1	NA	NA	17	TRBJ2-5	CASSSGLLTRTRETQYF	TGCGCCAGCAGCTCAGGGCTTCTAACGAGGACGCGAGAGACCCAGTACTTC
TRBV18	NA	NA	16	TRBJ2-2	CASSHRSNTGTGELFF	TGTGCCAGCTCACATCGATCAAACACAGGGACCGGGGAGCTGTTTTTT
TRBV2	NA	NA	12	TRBJ2-7	CASNPSSYEQYF	TGTGCCAGCAACCCGAGCTCCTACGAGCAGTACTTC
TRBV7-9	NA	NA	17	TRBJ1-6	CASSLVGGKANNSPLHF	TGTGCCAGCAGCTTAGTGGGGGGTAAGGCCAATAATTCACCCCTCCACTTT
TRBV6-5	NA	NA	13	TRBJ2-1	CASSRGLLNEQFF	TGTGCCAGCAGTAGGGGACTCCTCAATGAGCAGTTCTTC
TRBV27	NA	NA	14	TRBJ2-5	CASSEGRIQETQYF	TGTGCCAGCAGCGAAGGACGGATCCAAGAGACCCAGTACTTC
TRBV15	NA	NA	12	TRBJ2-7	CATSESPYEQYF	TGTGCCACCAGCGAGAGCCCCTACGAGCAGTACTTC
TRBV6-5	TRBD2	NA	15	TRBJ2-1	CASSPGLAGANEQFF	TGTGCCAGCAGCCCCGGACTAGCGGGAGCCAATGAGCAGTTCTTC
TRBV30	NA	once	15	TRBJ2-3	CAWRRGFTSTDTQYF	TGTGCCTGGAGAAGGGGCTTCACTAGCACAGATACGCAGTATTTT
TRBV9	TRBD2	NA	14	TRBJ2-3	CASSLSGKQDTQYF	TGTGCCAGCAGCCTTAGCGGGAAGCAGGATACGCAGTATTTT
TRBV6-4	TRBD1	NA	19	TRBJ1-1	CASSDSRLVQGAVNTEAFF	TGTGCCAGCAGTGACTCGAGGTTGGTGCAGGGGGCCGTGAACACTGAAGCTTTCTTT
TRBV28	TRBD1	NA	16	TRBJ1-2	CASSFPRGQPNYGYTF	TGTGCCAGCAGTTTTCCTAGGGGGCAACCTAACTATGGCTACACCTTC
TRBV13	TRBD2	NA	15	TRBJ2-7	CASSLVPSGETEQYF	TGTGCCAGCAGCTTAGTCCCTAGCGGGGAAACCGAGCAGTACTTC
TRBV11-2	NA	NA	14	TRBJ1-5	CASSLDSVNQPQHF	TGTGCCAGCAGCTTAGATAGCGTCAATCAGCCCCAGCATTTT
TRBV19	TRBD1	NA	14	TRBJ2-7	CASSPGQATYEQYF	TGTGCCAGTAGTCCGGGACAGGCGACCTACGAGCAGTACTTC